This T cell receptor beta chain comes out of a study of blood T cell repertoires in COVID-19. The CDR3 runs to 13 residues. V lost 3 bases, J lost 6 bases, and 2 bases stayed unmatched. Per the germline V gene, CDR1 is KGHSH and CDR2 is LQKENI. Per the authors' pipeline: It was from reference gene primer amplification that nucleated cell counts were estimated. Sequenced by immunoSEQ multiplex PCR; TCRdb stores in-frame clones only, minus some. The V and J calls and clone size were taken over from that table, and D and trimming were inferred from the DNA. The data contain 150,000 to 200,000 clones, about nine tenths of them singletons.

The chain uses TRBV18 and TRBJ2-7; 10 nucleotides align to TRBD2. The sequenced material came from peripheral blood. This clonotype was obtained from a woman aged 50 to 60 with acute or convalescent COVID-19. CDR3 nucleotide sequence: TGTGCCAGCTCACCGGGACTAGCGTCCGAGCAGTACTTC. As protein: CASSPGLASEQYF. The variable domain in full, with the rest retrieved from reference TRBV18 and TRBJ2-7, is NAGVMQNPRHLVRRRGQEARLRCSPMKGHSHVYWYRQLPEEGLKFMVYLQKENIIDESGMPKERFSAEFPKEGPSILRIQQVVRGDSAAYFCASSPGLASEQYFGPGTRLTVT.